A single sample gave rise to the 25 T cell receptor beta chains below, sequenced in a study of blood T cell repertoires in COVID-19 (dated by TCRdb to between 2020 and 2021). Libraries were constructed by the immunoSEQ multiplex PCR assay. This is the immuneACCESS table as TCRdb keeps it, with only in-frame sequences that have V and J called. A part of the clones is gone; compared with another copy, unresolved V genes explain less than half, and the rest is unexplained. The sample yields some 58,000 clones; around nine tenths were counted once. The ten top clones hold about 7.8% of the sample. Specimen: peripheral blood. Receptors originate from a man in his fifties or sixties with active COVID-19.

This clone was counted once. The chain is built from TRBV6-1 and TRBJ2-7; the match to TRBD1 covers 8 bases. Germline V gives CDR1 MNHNS, CDR2 SASEGT. The CDR3 is 16 residues long. J gave up 3 bases and V 2 bases, and 9 bases lay outside the gene matches. The CDR3 DNA follows: TGTGCCAGCAGTGAACACCCGACAGGGGATCACTACGAGCAGTACTTC. As protein: CASSEHPTGDHYEQYF.

V and J are TRBV2 and TRBJ1-2; D is undetermined. The V and J ends lost 1 base and 4 bases respectively, with 10 bases between them. This CDR3 has 14 residues. Germline assignment: CDR1 SNHLY and CDR2 FYNNEI. The CDR3 reads CASSEGNSLYGYTF. Here the CDR3 DNA reads TGTGCCAGCAGTGAAGGGAACAGCCTCTATGGCTACACCTTC.

This sequence joins TRBV6-5 and TRBJ1-3; 7 bases match TRBD1. Germline V gene sequence: CDR1 MNHEY, CDR2 SVGAGI. The ends lost 2 bases at V and 0 bases at J; junction bases unmatched: 1. This CDR3 has 15 residues. The CDR3 is CASSYGTDSGNTIYF. DNA for the CDR3: TGTGCCAGCAGTTACGGGACAGACTCTGGAAACACCATATATTTT.

The rearrangement joins TRBV7-2 to TRBJ1-3, with a weak D call TRBD1 (6 bases). The length of the CDR3 is 17 residues. Germline values: CDR1 SGHTA, CDR2 FQGNSA. V lost 1 base and J 2 bases, leaving 15 bases between the germline ends. The CDR3 DNA reads TGTGCCAGCAGCTTAGGATACAGGGCAGGGACTGGAAACACCATATATTTT. Translation gives CASSLGYRAGTGNTIYF.

The genes are TRBV11-3 and TRBJ2-1; TRBD2 is a possible D gene (7 bases). The CDR3 spans 16 residues. V was cut by 5 bases and J by 3 bases, with 17 bases left in between. Germline CDR1 reads SGHNT; CDR2 reads YENEEA. The CDR3 DNA follows: TGTGCCAGCAGCCCTAAGGCGGGGGCGATCTACAATGAGCAGTTCTTC. Protein sequence: CASSPKAGAIYNEQFF.

This chain links TRBV2 with TRBJ1-2; 7 positions match TRBD1. V was clipped by 6 bases and J by 3 bases; unmatched bases: 7. Germline assignment: CDR1 SNHLY and CDR2 FYNNEI. The CDR3 runs 14 residues. As DNA, the CDR3 is TGTGCCAGCAGGCGTCAGGGGGGCGACTATGGCTACACCTTC. Amino acid sequence: CASRRQGGDYGYTF.

The genes are TRBV7-3 and TRBJ1-1, with 7 nucleotides matching TRBD1. V gave up 5 bases and J gave up 8 bases; unmatched junction bases: 5. The germline gives CDR1 SGHTA, CDR2 FQGTGA. The CDR3 is 12 amino acids. Here the CDR3 reads CASSPGTAEAFF. CDR3 bases: TGTGCCAGCAGCCCAGGGACAGCAGAAGCTTTCTTT.

This clone was seen more than once but under ten times. The gene calls are TRBV30 and TRBJ1-1; D remains unclear. V lost 8 bases, J lost 0 bases, and 10 bases lay in between. Per germline, CDR1 GTSNPN and CDR2 SVGIG (reference sequence). CDR3 length: 12 residues. The CDR3 region is CARIQMNTEAFF. The CDR3 DNA reads as TGTGCCCGAATTCAGATGAACACTGAAGCTTTCTTT.

The rearrangement joins TRBV15 to TRBJ1-6, with a tentative D call TRBD1 (5 bases). Looked up from germline, CDR1 is LNHNV and CDR2 is YYDKDF (reference sequence). V shed 5 bases and J shed 9 bases, with 8 bases lying between them. This CDR3 comprises 12 residues. CDR3 sequence reads: CATSGHFSPLHF. CDR3 nucleotide sequence: TGTGCCACCAGCGGACACTTTTCACCCCTCCACTTT.

The chain carries TRBV28 and TRBJ2-7; the match to TRBD1 covers 10 bases. CDR1 is MDHEN, CDR2 SYDVKM, per germline. The CDR3 has 15 amino acids. Unmatched junction bases numbered 6, after V lost 2 bases and J lost 5 bases. The CDR3 loop reads CASSLPGQGWNEQYF. The CDR3 DNA reads as TGTGCCAGCAGTTTACCGGGACAGGGGTGGAACGAGCAGTACTTC. Complete variable domain (other parts from reference TRBV28 and TRBJ2-7): DVKVTQSSRYLVKRTGEKVFLECVQDMDHENMFWYRQDPGLGLRLIYFSYDVKMKEKGDIPEGYSVSREKKERFSLILESASTNQTSMYLCASSLPGQGWNEQYFGPGTRLTVT.

This clone is labeled as medium-sized. The chain recombines TRBV30 with TRBJ1-3, with D possibly TRBD1 on 5 matching bases. V lost 3 bases and J lost 0, with 9 bases in between. The CDR3 loop spans 14 amino acids. Germline V gene lookup returns CDR1 GTSNPN and CDR2 SVGIG (reference sequence). CDR3 sequence: CAWRAGNSGNTIYF. DNA of the CDR3: TGTGCCTGGAGGGCAGGGAACTCTGGAAACACCATATATTTT.

The V and J genes are TRBV7-2 and TRBJ2-5; the match to TRBD2 covers 7 bases. Germline V gives CDR1 SGHTA, CDR2 FQGNSA. This CDR3 comprises 13 residues. J was trimmed by 5 bases and V by 8 bases; bases with no gene match: 8. DNA for the CDR3: TGTGCCAGCGCCATTTCCGGGAGGGAGACCCAGTACTTC. This gives the protein CASAISGRETQYF.

J is TRBJ2-5 and V is TRBV29-1; D possibly corresponds to TRBD2 (6 bases). The germline V gene has CDR1 SQVTM and CDR2 ANQGSEA. V lost 1 base, J lost 4 bases, and 19 bases lay in between. The CDR3 has 16 residues. CDR3 coding DNA: TGCAGCGTTGAAGTGGTGGGAATACGGACTATAGAGACCCAGTACTTC. This sequence encodes CSVEVVGIRTIETQYF.

This chain joins TRBV19 and TRBJ1-5; maybe TRBD1 (6 bases). The CDR3 contains 17 residues. Germline V CDR1 and CDR2: LNHDA, SQIVND (reference sequence). V lost 8 bases and J 0 bases, leaving 20 bases between the germline ends. The CDR3 DNA is TGTGCCAGTCGCATCCGGGGGGGCGGCGATAGCAATCAGCCCCAGCATTTT. Translation gives CASRIRGGGDSNQPQHF.

In nucleotides, the CDR3 is TGCAGCGTGCCTGGGGCGCAGGGGTCGTATTCTGAAGCTTTCTTT. Its protein is CSVPGAQGSYSEAFF. The chain links TRBV29-1 to TRBJ1-1, with D possibly being TRBD1 (6 bases). The CDR3 extends over 15 amino acids. Germline V gene data show CDR1 as SQVTM and CDR2 as ANQGSEA. V dropped 6 bases and J dropped 6 bases, with 23 bases sitting between them.

This chain links TRBV5-1 with TRBJ2-3, with TRBD1 as a possible D gene (7 bases). The germline CDR1 and CDR2 sequences are SGHRS and YFSETQ. This CDR3 region has 16 residues. V lost 6 bases, J lost 3 bases, and 20 bases lay in between. CDR3 sequence reads: CASNPRGEGLTDTQYF. In nucleotides, the CDR3 is TGCGCCAGCAACCCCAGGGGGGAAGGGCTTACAGATACGCAGTATTTT.

The chain recombines TRBV4-1 with TRBJ1-4; D remains ambiguous. V was cut by 1 base and J by 7 bases, with 10 bases left in between. Germline lookup yields CDR1 MGHRA and CDR2 YSYEKL. This CDR3 spans 14 amino acids. The CDR3 sequence is CASSQVQRVEKLFF. Written as DNA, the CDR3 is TGCGCCAGCAGCCAAGTCCAAAGAGTTGAAAAACTGTTTTTT.

The chain has TRBV6-6 and TRBJ1-1; the D is unclear. V lost 8 bases and J 3 bases, leaving 10 bases between the germline ends. The CDR3 totals 12 residues. Germline values: CDR1 MNHNY, CDR2 SVGAGI (reference sequence). CDR3 region: CASRVGDTEAFF. DNA of the CDR3: TGTGCCAGCCGCGTCGGGGACACTGAAGCTTTCTTT.

The chain recombines TRBV7-2 with TRBJ2-7; D might be TRBD2 (6 bases). Between the trimmed V and J ends, which lost 2 bases and 3 bases, there was a span of 14 bases. This CDR3 region has 15 residues. Germline V gives CDR1 SGHTA, CDR2 FQGNSA. For the CDR3, the DNA is TGTGCCAGCAGCTTACGTGGGAGGCAAAGCTACGAGCAGTACTTC. Translating gives CASSLRGRQSYEQYF.

The chain links TRBV6-6 to TRBJ2-1, with 8 bases lining up with TRBD1. Losses at the gene ends were 5 bases for V and 2 bases for J; bases not matched to a gene: 8. This CDR3 is 16 amino acids long. Per the germline V gene, CDR1 is MNHNY and CDR2 is SVGAGI (reference sequence). DNA of the CDR3: TGTGCCAGCAGTCGCCTTAGGACAGGGACCTACAATGAGCAGTTCTTC. Residues: CASSRLRTGTYNEQFF.

The CDR3 here is CASSFVAGLAGAHNEQFF. The CDR3 DNA reads TGTGCCAGCAGCTTCGTAGCGGGACTAGCGGGAGCCCACAATGAGCAGTTCTTC. This chain uses TRBV7-9 with TRBJ2-1; 14 bases are a match to TRBD2. This CDR3 region has 18 residues. In germline, CDR1 is SEHNR, CDR2 FQNEAQ (reference sequence). V was clipped by 3 bases and J by 5 bases; unmatched bases: 9. Full variable domain (rest looked up from reference TRBV7-9 and TRBJ2-1): DTGVSQNPRHKITKRGQNVTFRCDPISEHNRLYWYRQTLGQGPEFLTYFQNEAQLEKSRLLSDRFSAERPKGSFSTLEIQRTEQGDSAMYLCASSFVAGLAGAHNEQFFGPGTRLTVL.

As for this clone: Compared with germline, one end of the junction differs, possibly owing to a read error. The V gene is TRBV7-7, the J gene TRBJ2-5; 8 nucleotides agree with TRBD1. CDR3 length equals 14 residues. Germline V gives CDR1 SSHAT, CDR2 FNYEAQ (reference sequence). The CDR3 loop reads CASSLTGTGETQYF. The CDR3 nucleotides are TGTGCTAGCAGCTTGACCGGGACAGGAGAGACCCAGTACTTC.

The J gene is TRBJ2-7, the V gene TRBV6-2 or TRBV6-3; the D gene is possibly TRBD1 (6 bases). CDR1 and CDR2 (germline): MNHEY, SVGEGT. The CDR3 consists of 14 residues. V gave up 2 bases and J gave up 0 bases, with 8 bases separating them. This CDR3 reads CASSYGQNSYEQYF. CDR3 bases: TGTGCCAGCAGTTACGGACAGAACTCCTACGAGCAGTACTTC.

In this sample, this clone turned up once. The genes are TRBV10-3 and TRBJ1-5, with TRBD1 matching 10 bases. The J segment lost 7 bases and the V segment lost 4 bases, leaving 7 bases of the junction unmatched. The CDR3 length is 15 residues. The germline gives CDR1 ENHRY, CDR2 SYGVKD. CDR3 in DNA: TGTGCCATCAGTGCGGGGGGACAGGGGAAACAGCCCCAGCATTTT. This encodes CAISAGGQGKQPQHF.

The chain employs TRBV6-1 and TRBJ1-2; 7 nucleotides agree with TRBD1. The CDR3 covers 15 residues. The junction had 5 bases not matched to a gene; V was cut back by 1 base and J by 3 bases. Germline V gives CDR1 MNHNS, CDR2 SASEGT. The chain's CDR3 is CASSEGPGQYYGYTF. For the CDR3, the DNA is TGTGCCAGCAGTGAAGGACCGGGACAGTACTATGGCTACACCTTC.